This T cell receptor (beta chain) was identified during a study of shared clonotypes between healthy human individuals. Notes on the study in general: For naive CD4 cells, 4% to 5% of clonotypes were shared across a few donors.

The CDR3 totals 14 residues. With 3 bases clipped from V and 5 bases from J, the junction kept 4 bases outside the gene matches. Germline V lookup: CDR1 MDHEN, CDR2 SYDVKM. Comments on this clone: What it binds is not known.

Per the authors' pipeline: Sequence data from immunoSEQ were junction-only and lacked quality scores; consequently, filtering differed. Clones were sequenced by immunoSEQ multiplex PCR, and TCRdb holds only the in-frame ones, with some missing. The V and J calls and the clone size are those of that table, but D and trimming were determined from the DNA. Of 2.5 million or so clones in the sample, approximately 90% were seen once. This sequence joins TRBV28 and TRBJ2-4, with TRBD1 matching over 7 bases. This receptor was obtained from a man younger than 35 in good health. Sequencing was done on a sample of naive CD4+ T cells sorted from blood. The subset was: CD45RA+ positively selected. CDR3 region: CASSFDRVQNIQYF. CDR3 coding DNA: TGTGCCAGCAGTTTCGACAGGGTACAAAACATTCAGTACTTC.